The 25 T cell receptor beta chains listed next were all sequenced from one sample in a study of T cells in Graves' hyperthyroidism and ophthalmopathy. There were TCR beta CDR3 regions amplified from RNA transcripts. A set of HTBI primers served as the primers for a first-round RT-PCR of the TCR CDR3. In TCRdb, the multiplex PCR reads were re-called with MiXCR into one record per CDR3 protein. The profile shows over 500,000 distinct CDR3 sequences, approximately 48% of them singletons. The sample consisted of peripheral blood or thyroid tissue (not recorded which). These receptors were obtained from an adult woman with Graves' disease, either hyperthyroidism or ophthalmopathy (not recorded which).

This clonotype was found a few times. For the CDR3, the DNA is TGTGCCAGCAGCGTAGAGTCGGGGCGACCCAAGTCCCTCCACTTT. Translating it yields CASSVESGRPKSLHF. The chain combines TRBV9 with TRBJ1-6, with a tentative D call TRBD1 (5 bases). V was cut by 0 bases and J by 14 bases, with 18 bases left in between. The CDR3 sequence is 15 residues long. Germline V gene data show CDR1 as SGDLS and CDR2 as YYNGEE.

The J gene is TRBJ2-5, the V gene TRBV29-1; no clear D gene. Trimming removed 7 bases at V and 6 bases at J, with 6 bases between. The CDR3 has 9 amino acids. Germline CDR1 reads SQVTM; CDR2 reads ANQGSEA. The CDR3 DNA is TGCAGCGCCGTGAAGACCCAGTACTTC. It is translated as CSAVKTQYF.

V usage is TRBV28 and J usage is TRBJ2-5; a possible D gene is TRBD2 (7 bases). Germline V gives CDR1 MDHEN, CDR2 SYDVKM. The V gene lost 5 bases and the J gene lost 14 bases, with 18 bases spanning the gap. The CDR3 length is 12 residues. CDR3 loop: CASSALGAGVYF. The CDR3 DNA follows: TGTGCCAGCAGTGCCCTGGGGGCGGGAGTATACTTC. Together with reference TRBV28 and TRBJ2-5, the CDR3 gives the full variable domain: DVKVTQSSRYLVKRTGEKVFLECVQDMDHENMFWYRQDPGLGLRLIYFSYDVKMKEKGDIPEGYSVSREKKERFSLILESASTNQTSMYLCASSALGAGVYFGPGTRLLVL.

The chain uses TRBV29-1 and TRBJ1-1; maybe TRBD1 (5 bases). This CDR3 comprises 14 residues. CDR1 is SQVTM and CDR2 is ANQGSEA in the germline V gene. Trimming removed 8 bases from V and 1 base from J, with 17 bases in between. This chain's CDR3 is CSLGPSQGNTEAFF. For the CDR3, the DNA is TGCAGCTTGGGGCCTTCTCAAGGGAACACTGAAGCTTTCTTT.

The chain has TRBV2 and TRBJ2-2; D remains unclear. V lost 6 bases, J lost 9 bases, and 11 bases lay in between. The CDR3 length is 12 residues. Per the germline V gene, CDR1 is SNHLY and CDR2 is FYNNEI. The CDR3 bases are TGTGCCAGCAGGGCGGACCAAAGGGAGCTGTTTTTT. This encodes CASRADQRELFF.

The chain carries TRBV28 and TRBJ1-5; D possibly corresponds to TRBD1 (6 bases). Trimming stripped 6 bases from V and 2 bases from J, with 17 bases between. There are 16 residues in the CDR3. Germline loops: CDR1 MDHEN, CDR2 SYDVKM. This CDR3 is CASSPGAADGNQPQHF. CDR3 in DNA: TGTGCCAGCAGCCCAGGGGCGGCGGATGGCAATCAGCCCCAGCATTTT.

The chain carries TRBV9 and TRBJ2-5; weak D call: TRBD2 (6 bases). V was trimmed by 0 bases and J by 9 bases, leaving 15 bases between them. Germline lookup yields CDR1 SGDLS and CDR2 YYNGEE. The CDR3 sequence is 14 residues long. The CDR3 sequence: CASSVGEDNQPQYF. In DNA form, the CDR3 reads TGTGCCAGCAGCGTAGGGGAGGATAATCAGCCCCAGTACTTC.

This clonotype was seen repeatedly, ten times or more. The rearrangement uses TRBV29-1 and TRBJ1-2; D ambiguous. The CDR3 covers 12 residues. Germline loops: CDR1 SQVTM, CDR2 ANQGSEA. V was shortened by 4 bases and J by 4 bases, with 10 bases between the two germline ends. This chain's CDR3 is CSVVGRFYGYTF. The DNA for the CDR3 is TGCAGCGTTGTTGGGAGGTTCTATGGCTACACCTTC.

This chain uses TRBV20-1 with TRBJ2-7; TRBD1 aligns across 10 bases. V was clipped by 6 bases and J by 2 bases; unmatched bases: 13. The CDR3 length is 16 residues. The germline V gene has CDR1 DFQATT and CDR2 SNEGSKA (reference sequence). CDR3 region: CSAQRPGTGAPYEQYF. The CDR3 DNA follows: TGCAGTGCCCAAAGGCCCGGGACAGGGGCCCCCTACGAGCAGTACTTC.

The chain joins TRBV25-1 to TRBJ1-1; D may be TRBD1 (5 bases). With 0 bases removed from V and 2 bases from J, the gap between germline ends came to 10 bases. The CDR3 runs to 15 residues. Per germline, CDR1 MGHDK and CDR2 SYGVNS. The CDR3 sequence: CASSEYKGTNTEAFF. Here the CDR3 DNA reads TGTGCCAGCAGTGAATATAAGGGGACTAACACTGAAGCTTTCTTT.

The rearrangement links TRBV29-1 to TRBJ2-7; no firm D call. This CDR3 spans 11 amino acids. V lost 2 bases to trimming and J lost 4 bases, with 6 bases between them. Per the germline V gene, CDR1 is SQVTM and CDR2 is ANQGSEA. The CDR3 region has the DNA TGCAGCGTTGAAACAGTTTACGAGCAGTACTTC. Its protein product is CSVETVYEQYF.

This clonotype was counted ten times or more. This chain connects TRBV6-5 to TRBJ1-5; D is unresolved. CDR3 size: 14 residues. Trimming cost V 6 bases and J 2 bases, with 11 bases left between them. The V gene's germline CDR1 is MNHEY and CDR2 SVGAGI. The CDR3 bases are TGTGCCAGCAGGCCAACTTGGGGCAATCAGCCCCAGCATTTT. It yields the protein CASRPTWGNQPQHF.

This chain connects TRBV25-1 to TRBJ1-3; D call uncertain. The CDR3 consists of 16 residues. The ends were cut back, 5 bases at V and 0 bases at J, with 14 bases in the middle. From germline, CDR1 is MGHDK and CDR2 SYGVNS. The CDR3 spells CASSLRQPGSGNTIYF. CDR3 nucleotides: TGTGCCAGCAGTTTACGGCAACCGGGCTCTGGAAACACCATATATTTT.

In DNA, the CDR3 is TGCAGCGTTGAAGGGGGGGGCTCTGGAAACACCATATATTTT. It specifies CSVEGGGSGNTIYF. The chain couples TRBV29-1 to TRBJ1-3; D possibly corresponds to TRBD1 (5 bases). The V gene lost 1 base and the J gene lost 0 bases, with 7 bases spanning the gap. CDR3 length: 14 amino acids. The germline gives CDR1 SQVTM, CDR2 ANQGSEA.

This chain joins TRBV6-6 and TRBJ2-7; D possibly uses TRBD1 or TRBD2 (5 bases each). The germline V gene has CDR1 MNHNY and CDR2 SVGAGI (reference sequence). There are 13 residues in the CDR3. The CDR3 is CSTGQPFNYEQYF. Written as DNA, the CDR3 is TGTTCCACGGGGCAGCCCTTCAACTACGAGCAGTACTTC.

The rearrangement links TRBV7-2 to TRBJ1-2; D not certain. V was pared by 5 bases and J by 4 bases, with 8 bases between. The CDR3 extends over 12 amino acids. Germline lookup yields CDR1 SGHTA and CDR2 FQGNSA. CDR3 nucleotides: TGTGCCAGCAGCCCCCGTACCTATGGCTACACCTTC. Its translation is CASSPRTYGYTF.

This clonotype was recorded many times. V is TRBV6-6 and J is TRBJ2-7, with D perhaps matching TRBD1 (6 bases). CDR1 is MNHNY, CDR2 SVGAGI, per germline (reference sequence). The CDR3 sequence is 14 residues long. The V end was cut by 2 bases, the J end by 3 bases, with 11 bases between. The CDR3 spells CASSYPHRDYEQYF. CDR3 DNA sequence: TGTGCCAGCAGTTACCCGCACAGGGACTACGAGCAGTACTTC.

The CDR3 region is CASSRYGQVQDDEQYF. Here the CDR3 DNA reads TGTGCCAGCAGTCGGTATGGTCAAGTTCAGGACGACGAGCAGTACTTC. The chain joins TRBV2 to TRBJ2-7; no reliable D call. The CDR3 loop spans 16 amino acids. The V and J ends lost 5 bases and 5 bases respectively, with 22 bases between them. CDR1 and CDR2 (germline): SNHLY, FYNNEI.

The genes are TRBV27 and TRBJ2-5, with 7 bases lining up with TRBD2. Losses at the gene ends were 6 bases for V and 5 bases for J; bases not matched to a gene: 12. The CDR3 sequence is 15 residues long. The germline V gene encodes CDR1 MNHEY and CDR2 SMNVEV (reference sequence). The CDR3 coding sequence is TGTGCCAGCAGCGGCGGAAGCGGGAAAGGGGAGACCCAGTACTTC. It encodes CASSGGSGKGETQYF.

V and J are TRBV2 and TRBJ2-2; D possibly corresponds to TRBD2 (7 bases). CDR1 SNHLY and CDR2 FYNNEI come from the germline V gene. The V gene lost 6 bases and the J gene lost 6 bases, with 20 bases spanning the gap. This CDR3 has 16 residues. The CDR3 bases are TGTGCCAGCAGCCTTGGGAGGGGGTTTTCAGCCGGGGAGCTGTTTTTT. It translates to CASSLGRGFSAGELFF.

This chain uses TRBV3-1 with TRBJ2-2, with 8 bases fitting TRBD1. The CDR3 is made up of 16 amino acids. The V and J ends lost 2 bases and 3 bases, in that order; junction bases with no gene match: 5. Germline lookup yields CDR1 LGHDT and CDR2 YNNKEL (reference sequence). This CDR3 is CASSQRQGAYTGELFF. CDR3 in DNA: TGTGCCAGCAGCCAAAGGCAGGGGGCCTACACCGGGGAGCTGTTTTTT.

This clonotype was seen ten or more times. V usage is TRBV7-3 and J usage is TRBJ2-5, with D possibly being TRBD2 (5 bases). Germline CDR1 reads SGHTA; CDR2 reads FQGTGA. V was trimmed by 0 bases and J by 5 bases, leaving 13 bases between them. The CDR3 spans 15 residues. Written as DNA, the CDR3 is TGTGCCAGCAGCTTAACTGGACTGGACCGGGAGACCCAGTACTTC. This encodes CASSLTGLDRETQYF.

This sequence joins TRBV7-9 and TRBJ1-1; 12 nucleotides agree with TRBD1. The germline V gene encodes CDR1 SEHNR and CDR2 FQNEAQ (reference sequence). CDR3 length equals 18 residues. V lost 6 bases, J lost 0 bases, and 11 bases stayed unmatched. The CDR3 DNA reads as TGTGCCAGCAGGCCTCGTCCGGGACAGGGGGCGATGAACACTGAAGCTTTCTTT. Translation: CASRPRPGQGAMNTEAFF.

This clonotype was counted a few times. J is TRBJ1-2 and V is TRBV20-1; tentatively, D is TRBD1 (5 bases). V lost 5 bases, J lost 8 bases, and 12 bases lay in between. The CDR3 runs to 11 residues. Germline V gene data show CDR1 as DFQATT and CDR2 as SNEGSKA (reference sequence). Here the CDR3 reads CSASPGWGYTF. CDR3 DNA: TGCAGTGCTTCCCCAGGGTGGGGCTACACCTTC.

Notes on this clonotype: Because the CDR3 is missing its conserved closing phenylalanine or tryptophan, this is likely a read error. It is unclear where the CDR3 begins or ends on the DNA, so no DNA is shown, and the CDR3 is as TCRdb lists it. The chain joins TRBV10-3 to TRBJ1-4; the table gives TRBD1 as D, unverified against the DNA. Germline assignment: CDR1 ENHRY and CDR2 SYGVKD. The CDR3 contains 10 residues when both ends are counted. The CDR3 region is CAIRGTGPGY.